This T cell receptor beta chain derives from a study of cytomegalovirus exposure and HLA in healthy donors. General study results and limits: Within an earlier analysis, most TCR beta V segments proved productive either about 87% or about 30% of the time.

As for this clone: Antigen: not known.

The PCR was carried out with 60 Vbeta primers and 13 Jbeta primers. The data were produced by immunoSEQ multiplex PCR, yet TCRdb's version contains in-frame clones alone and is incomplete. The sample shows about 130,000 clones, approximately 82% of them seen only once. V lost 4 bases and J 2 bases, leaving 16 bases between the germline ends. Germline CDR1 SGHTS, CDR2 YDEGEE. The CDR3 has 15 amino acids. The genes are TRBV5-8 and TRBJ2-7, with D tentatively TRBD1 (6 bases). The receptor's source is a boy aged 2 to 10 in good health and CMV-seronegative. The sequenced material came from PBMCs. The CDR3 loop reads CASSLLWTDTYEQYF. Here the CDR3 DNA reads TGTGCCAGCAGCCTCCTCTGGACAGATACCTACGAGCAGTACTTC.